This T cell receptor (beta chain) was retrieved from a study of cytomegalovirus exposure and HLA in healthy donors. Across the whole study: Inside one of the first data releases sat tens of millions of unique TCRs taken from HLA-typed donors.

On this clone itself: Its antigen remains unidentified.

Points from the study as a whole: After further analysis at a later stage, 17,000 or so TCR beta sequences were associated with HLA alleles at 0.05 false discovery rate.

PCR amplification relied on 60 Vbeta primers (plus 13 Jbeta primers). Using immunoSEQ multiplex PCR, the repertoire was profiled, and TCRdb retains in-frame clones only, with some absent. The data hold about 160,000 clones, with over 75% observed a single time. CDR1 is MNHEY, CDR2 SVGAGI, per germline. CDR3 length: 14 residues. The V end was cut by 4 bases, the J end by 4 bases, with 10 bases between. This rearrangement joins TRBV6-5 to TRBJ2-2, with D tentatively TRBD1 (5 bases). The source is a man in his forties or fifties in good health and CMV-seronegative. The sample taken for sequencing was PBMCs. The CDR3, as DNA: TGTGCCAGCAGTTGGGCGCAGGGCACCGGGGAGCTGTTTTTT. Its protein product is CASSWAQGTGELFF.